A single sample is the source of the 27 T cell receptor beta chains below, sequenced in a study of T cells expressing NK-cell markers (dated by TCRdb to between 2020 and 2021). The library was prepared using 5' RACE. Instrument used: Illumina HiSeq 2000. Reprocessed by TCRdb, the reads give a single entry per CDR3 protein sequence, without DNA. This sample's table carries about 120,000 distinct CDR3 sequences. The ten largest make up approximately 17% of the sample. Sample: blood T cells: a sorted CD56 or NKG2C T cell subset, CD4+ or CD8+ T cells, or bulk PBMC T cells (not recorded which). These receptors were taken from a woman aged 18-69 years in good health.

The chain uses TRBV12-3 or TRBV12-4 and TRBJ2-3; the D gene TCRdb calls, TRBD2, cannot be checked with no DNA. This CDR3 has 15 amino acids. The CDR3 loop reads CASSLGAGSTDTQYF.

This chain connects TRBV15 to TRBJ2-7; TCRdb's assignment of TRBD2 cannot be checked, as there is no DNA. The CDR3 extends over 15 amino acids. Germline values: CDR1 LNHNV, CDR2 YYDKDF (reference sequence). CDR3 amino acids: CATSRGAAGVYEQYF.

The chain has TRBV11-2 and TRBJ1-2; TCRdb's assignment of TRBD1 cannot be checked, as there is no DNA. Germline loops: CDR1 SGHAT, CDR2 FQNNGV. This CDR3 has 14 amino acids. CDR3 sequence reads: CASSPSTGVFGYTF.

The chain employs TRBV7-6 and TRBJ2-1; TCRdb gives TRBD1 as the D gene, but with no DNA this cannot be confirmed. In germline, CDR1 is SGHVS, CDR2 FNYEAQ. CDR3 size: 16 residues. Here the CDR3 reads CASSLVGENSYNEQFF.

This rearrangement joins TRBV2 to TRBJ2-4. Germline loops: CDR1 SNHLY, CDR2 FYNNEI. The CDR3 extends over 18 amino acids. CDR3 sequence: CASSGGLDGGLAKNIQYF.

The gene calls are TRBV9 and TRBJ2-3; the D call of TRBD1 rests on TCRdb alone, since no DNA is present to check it. Germline CDR1 is SGDLS and CDR2 is YYNGEE. This CDR3 spans 12 amino acids. CDR3 protein: CASSDWGDTQYF.

The chain recombines TRBV20-1 with TRBJ2-1; TCRdb proposes TRBD2, but this gene call is untestable without DNA. Germline loops: CDR1 DFQATT, CDR2 SNEGSKA (reference sequence). The CDR3 spans 15 residues. CDR3 in amino acids: CSARGGTSHQGEQFF.

The chain uses TRBV30 and TRBJ2-7; TCRdb names TRBD1, which stays unverified in the absence of DNA. The CDR3 covers 14 residues. Germline CDR1 is GTSNPN and CDR2 is SVGIG (reference sequence). The chain's CDR3 is CAWSSGTGGYEQYF.

The chain joins TRBV12-3 or TRBV12-4 to TRBJ2-7; TCRdb indicates TRBD1, and absent DNA this call remains unverified. The CDR3 is made up of 14 amino acids. The CDR3 here is CASSPETGRDEQYF.

This rearrangement joins TRBV6-1 to TRBJ2-7; TCRdb reports TRBD1, a call that lacks DNA to check it against. The V gene's germline CDR1 is MNHNS and CDR2 SASEGT. The CDR3 covers 14 residues. CDR3 region: CASSPLGQYYEQYF.

V is TRBV5-6 and J is TRBJ2-1. This CDR3 is 12 amino acids long. Germline V CDR1 and CDR2: SGHDT, YYEEEE. CDR3 region: CASSWVESEQFF.

The chain recombines TRBV7-2 with TRBJ2-5; TCRdb reports TRBD2, a call that lacks DNA to check it against. The germline gives CDR1 SGHTA, CDR2 FQGNSA. This CDR3 comprises 15 residues. The CDR3 protein is CASSLGYPSRQTQYF.

The chain joins TRBV14 to TRBJ1-2. The V gene's germline CDR1 is SGHDN and CDR2 FVKESK. The CDR3 is 15 amino acids. The CDR3 region is CASSQSRGTADGYTF.

The chain recombines TRBV24-1 with TRBJ2-3. CDR1 is KGHDR, CDR2 SFDVKD, per germline. The CDR3 has 13 amino acids. The CDR3 loop is CATSGLGTDTQYF.

This chain links TRBV12-3 or TRBV12-4 with TRBJ2-2; the TRBD2 assignment by TCRdb is unverifiable without DNA. CDR3 size: 14 residues. This CDR3 is CASTSGGRTGELFF.

The chain recombines TRBV19 with TRBJ1-1; TCRdb names TRBD1, which stays unverified in the absence of DNA. Germline CDR1 and CDR2: LNHDA and SQIVND (reference sequence). This CDR3 comprises 14 residues. The CDR3 sequence: CASTLTGVNTEAFF.

V and J are TRBV3-1 and TRBJ1-5. The CDR3 totals 16 residues. Germline loops: CDR1 LGHDT, CDR2 YNNKEL (reference sequence). The CDR3: CASSQDLVGSNQPQHF.

The V gene is TRBV7-9, the J gene TRBJ2-3; there is no DNA to check the TCRdb D call of TRBD2. The CDR3 is 16 residues long. Germline V gene lookup returns CDR1 SEHNR and CDR2 FQNEAQ (reference sequence). The CDR3 here is CASSSLAGGSTDTQYF.

The chain joins TRBV27 to TRBJ2-7. CDR1 is MNHEY, CDR2 SMNVEV, per germline (reference sequence). This CDR3 contains 13 residues. The CDR3 sequence: CASSLSRGNEQYF.

The chain is built from TRBV27 and TRBJ2-1; TCRdb indicates TRBD2, and absent DNA this call remains unverified. This CDR3 is built from 15 residues. Per germline, CDR1 MNHEY and CDR2 SMNVEV (reference sequence). The CDR3 is CASSSGLSSYNEQFF.

This rearrangement joins TRBV12-3 or TRBV12-4 to TRBJ2-1; TCRdb proposes TRBD1, but this gene call is untestable without DNA. The CDR3 is made up of 15 amino acids. The CDR3 spells CASRGGRGPYNEQFF.

The genes are TRBV9 and TRBJ2-1; the TCRdb D gene call, TRBD2, has no DNA to confirm it. The germline V gene has CDR1 SGDLS and CDR2 YYNGEE. CDR3 length: 16 residues. The CDR3 reads CASSVGSSGNYNEQFF.

CDR3 loop: CASSMIAGSYNEQFF. The chain couples TRBV19 to TRBJ2-1; the TRBD2 assignment by TCRdb is unverifiable without DNA. This CDR3 spans 15 amino acids. From germline, CDR1 is LNHDA and CDR2 SQIVND (reference sequence).

The chain joins TRBV5-6 to TRBJ2-1; TCRdb proposes TRBD1, but this gene call is untestable without DNA. The length of the CDR3 is 13 residues. In germline, CDR1 is SGHDT, CDR2 YYEEEE. The CDR3 loop is CASAQAGGNEQFF.

CDR3 amino acids: CSVEVGATIASGYTF. The chain couples TRBV29-1 to TRBJ1-2; the D gene TCRdb calls, TRBD1, cannot be checked with no DNA. Germline assignment: CDR1 SQVTM and CDR2 ANQGSEA. The CDR3 length is 15 residues.

V gene TRBV9 combines with J gene TRBJ2-1; the TCRdb call, TRBD1, lacks DNA for checking. The CDR3 has 16 residues. CDR1 and CDR2 from the germline V gene are SGDLS and YYNGEE. CDR3 loop: CASSPPLGGDYNEQFF.

This rearrangement joins TRBV30 to TRBJ2-1; the D call of TRBD2 rests on TCRdb alone, since no DNA is present to check it. This CDR3 is built from 16 residues. In germline, CDR1 is GTSNPN, CDR2 SVGIG (reference sequence). CDR3 loop: CAWSLIAGVPYNEQFF.